This T cell receptor (beta chain) originates from a study of OX40 agonist ivuxolimab in advanced cancers. The CDR3 sequence is 14 residues long. Germline CDR1 LGHNA, CDR2 YNFKEQ. V was shortened by 1 base and J by 2 bases, with 9 bases between the two germline ends. Here immunoSEQ multiplex PCR was the method, and the copy in TCRdb shows in-frame clones only, minus some. In the table there are tens of thousands of clones, approximately 86% of which are singletons. Sequences were derived from CD4+ or CD8+ T cells sorted from blood, sampled in a trial of the OX40 agonist ivuxolimab. The genes are TRBV4-2 and TRBJ2-7; D might be TRBD1 or TRBD2, each matching 5 bases. This receptor was obtained from an adult with an advanced solid tumor such as melanoma, head and neck, liver or kidney cancer. CDR3 loop: CASSQVGDAYEQYF. For the CDR3, the DNA is TGTGCCAGCAGCCAAGTGGGGGACGCCTACGAGCAGTACTTC.